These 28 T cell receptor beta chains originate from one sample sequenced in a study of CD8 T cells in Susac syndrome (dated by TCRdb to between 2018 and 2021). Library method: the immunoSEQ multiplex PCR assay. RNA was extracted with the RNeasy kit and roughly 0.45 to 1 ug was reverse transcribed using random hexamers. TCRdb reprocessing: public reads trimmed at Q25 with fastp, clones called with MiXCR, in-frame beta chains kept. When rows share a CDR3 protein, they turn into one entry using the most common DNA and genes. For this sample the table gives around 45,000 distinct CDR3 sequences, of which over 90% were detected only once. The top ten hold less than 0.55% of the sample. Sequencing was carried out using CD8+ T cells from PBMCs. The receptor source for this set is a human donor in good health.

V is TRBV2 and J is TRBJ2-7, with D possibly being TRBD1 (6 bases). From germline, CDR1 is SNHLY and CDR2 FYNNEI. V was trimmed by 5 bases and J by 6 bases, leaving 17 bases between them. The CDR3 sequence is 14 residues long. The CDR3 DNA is TGTGCCAGCAGTTCCAGGACAGTTTTCTCCGAGCAGTACTTC. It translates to CASSSRTVFSEQYF.

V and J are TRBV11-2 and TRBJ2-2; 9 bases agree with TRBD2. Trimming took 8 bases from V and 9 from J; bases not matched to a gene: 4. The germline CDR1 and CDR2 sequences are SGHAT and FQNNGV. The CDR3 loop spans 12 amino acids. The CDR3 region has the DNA TGTGCCAGCCGGGCTAGCGGGAGGGAGCTGTTTTTT. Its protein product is CASRASGRELFF.

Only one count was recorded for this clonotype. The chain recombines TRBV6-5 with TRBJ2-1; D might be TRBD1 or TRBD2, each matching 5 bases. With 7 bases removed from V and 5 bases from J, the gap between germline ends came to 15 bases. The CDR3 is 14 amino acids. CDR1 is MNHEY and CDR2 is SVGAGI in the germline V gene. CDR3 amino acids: CASTSPGRHNEQFF. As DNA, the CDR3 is TGTGCCAGCACTTCGCCGGGACGCCACAATGAGCAGTTCTTC.

CDR3 protein: CASSIDPSGVSNEQFF. CDR3 sequence (DNA): TGTGCCAGTAGTATCGATCCCAGCGGGGTTTCGAATGAGCAGTTCTTC. V usage is TRBV19 and J usage is TRBJ2-1; 7 nucleotides agree with TRBD2. The CDR3 loop spans 16 amino acids. J lost 7 bases, V lost 3 bases, and 12 bases had no gene match. Germline V gives CDR1 LNHDA, CDR2 SQIVND (reference sequence).

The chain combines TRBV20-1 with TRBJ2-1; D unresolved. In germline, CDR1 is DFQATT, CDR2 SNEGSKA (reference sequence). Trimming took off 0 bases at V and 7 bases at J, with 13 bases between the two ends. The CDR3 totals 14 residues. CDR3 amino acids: CSARDFTEVNEQFF. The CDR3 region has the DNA TGCAGTGCTAGAGATTTCACAGAAGTGAATGAGCAGTTCTTC.

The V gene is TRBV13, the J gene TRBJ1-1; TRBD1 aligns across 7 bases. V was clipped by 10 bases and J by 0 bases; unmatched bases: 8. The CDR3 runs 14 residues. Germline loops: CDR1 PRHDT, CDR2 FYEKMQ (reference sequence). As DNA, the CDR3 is TGTGCCACCCGGACAGGTGGAATGAACACTGAAGCTTTCTTT. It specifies CATRTGGMNTEAFF. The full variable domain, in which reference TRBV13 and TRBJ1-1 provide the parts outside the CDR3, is AAGVIQSPRHLIKEKRETATLKCYPIPRHDTVYWYQQGPGQDPQFLISFYEKMQSDKGSIPDRFSAQQFSDYHSELNMSSLELGDSALYFCATRTGGMNTEAFFGQGTRLTVV.

The CDR3 reads CASSLRVGQGPYNEQFF. The DNA of the CDR3 is TGCGCCAGCAGCCTTCGGGTGGGACAGGGTCCCTACAATGAGCAGTTCTTC. The V call is TRBV4-1, the J call TRBJ2-1; 9 bases line up with TRBD1. J was trimmed by 2 bases and V by 4 bases; bases with no gene match: 9. The CDR3 contains 17 residues. Germline lookup yields CDR1 MGHRA and CDR2 YSYEKL.

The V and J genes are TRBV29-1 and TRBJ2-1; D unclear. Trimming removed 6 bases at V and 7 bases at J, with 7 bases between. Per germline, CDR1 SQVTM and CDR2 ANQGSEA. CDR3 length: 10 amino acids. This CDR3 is CSVNNNEQFF. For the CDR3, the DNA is TGCAGCGTGAACAATAATGAGCAGTTCTTC.

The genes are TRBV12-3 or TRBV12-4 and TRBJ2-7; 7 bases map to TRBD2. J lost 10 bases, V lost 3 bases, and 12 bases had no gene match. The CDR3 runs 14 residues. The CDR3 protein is CASSLVSGTSLQYF. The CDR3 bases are TGTGCCAGCAGTTTGGTCAGCGGGACCTCACTTCAGTACTTC.

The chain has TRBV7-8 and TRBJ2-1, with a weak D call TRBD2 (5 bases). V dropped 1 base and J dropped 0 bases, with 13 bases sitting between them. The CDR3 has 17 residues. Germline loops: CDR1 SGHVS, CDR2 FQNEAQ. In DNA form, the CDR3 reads TGTGCCAGCAGCTTAGAAGCCTCCAGCGGCTCCTACAATGAGCAGTTCTTC. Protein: CASSLEASSGSYNEQFF.

The CDR3 is CASREGRGRTGELFF. The CDR3 DNA sequence: TGCGCCAGCAGGGAAGGGCGGGGACGAACCGGGGAGCTGTTTTTT. The chain employs TRBV4-1 and TRBJ2-2; possibly TRBD2 for D (6 bases). The V gene's germline CDR1 is MGHRA and CDR2 YSYEKL. V was pared by 6 bases and J by 5 bases, with 16 bases between. CDR3 length: 15 amino acids.

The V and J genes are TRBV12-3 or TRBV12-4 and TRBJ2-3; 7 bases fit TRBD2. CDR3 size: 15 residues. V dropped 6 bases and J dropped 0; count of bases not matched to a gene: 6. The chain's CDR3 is CASSPGSGSTDTQYF. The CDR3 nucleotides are TGTGCCAGCAGCCCGGGTAGCGGGAGCACAGATACGCAGTATTTT.

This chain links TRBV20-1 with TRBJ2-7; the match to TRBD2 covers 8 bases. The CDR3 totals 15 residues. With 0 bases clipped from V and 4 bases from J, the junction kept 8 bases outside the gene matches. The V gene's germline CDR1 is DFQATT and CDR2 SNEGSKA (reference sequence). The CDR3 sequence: CSARDLSAGEYEQYF. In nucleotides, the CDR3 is TGCAGTGCTAGAGATCTTTCAGCGGGAGAATACGAGCAGTACTTC.

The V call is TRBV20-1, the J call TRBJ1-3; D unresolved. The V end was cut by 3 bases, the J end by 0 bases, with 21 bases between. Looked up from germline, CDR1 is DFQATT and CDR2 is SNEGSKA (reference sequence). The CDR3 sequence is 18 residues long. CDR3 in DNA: TGCAGTGCTAGCCCCGCACACCTTCCCCCAGCCTCTGGAAACACCATATATTTT. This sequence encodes CSASPAHLPPASGNTIYF.

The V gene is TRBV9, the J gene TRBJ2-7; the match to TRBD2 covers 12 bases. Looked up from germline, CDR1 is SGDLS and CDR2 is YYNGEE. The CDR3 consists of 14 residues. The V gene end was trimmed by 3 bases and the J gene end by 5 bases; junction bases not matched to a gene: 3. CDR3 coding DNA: TGTGCCAGCAGCGGGCTAGCGGGAGGGGACGAGCAGTACTTC. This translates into CASSGLAGGDEQYF. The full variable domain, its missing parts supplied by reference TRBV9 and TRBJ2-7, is DSGVTQTPKHLITATGQRVTLRCSPRSGDLSVYWYQQSLDQGLQFLIQYYNGEERAKGNILERFSAQQFPDLHSELNLSSLELGDSALYFCASSGLAGGDEQYFGPGTRLTVT.

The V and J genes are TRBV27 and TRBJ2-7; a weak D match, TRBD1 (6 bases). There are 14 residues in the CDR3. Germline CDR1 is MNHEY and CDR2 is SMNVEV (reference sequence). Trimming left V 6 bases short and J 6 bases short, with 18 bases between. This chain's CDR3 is CASSQDSPSGEQYF. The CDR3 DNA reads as TGTGCCAGCAGCCAGGACAGTCCTTCGGGCGAGCAGTACTTC.

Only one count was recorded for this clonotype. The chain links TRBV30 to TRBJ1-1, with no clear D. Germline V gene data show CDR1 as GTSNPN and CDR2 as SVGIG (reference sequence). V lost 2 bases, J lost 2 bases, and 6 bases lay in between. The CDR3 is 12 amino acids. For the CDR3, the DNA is TGTGCCTGGAGTCCGGTTAACACTGAAGCTTTCTTT. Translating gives CAWSPVNTEAFF.

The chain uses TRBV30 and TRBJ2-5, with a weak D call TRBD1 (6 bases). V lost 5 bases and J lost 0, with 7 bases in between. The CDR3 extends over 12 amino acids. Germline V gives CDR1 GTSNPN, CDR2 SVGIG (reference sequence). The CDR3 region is CAWQGNQETQYF. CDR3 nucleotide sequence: TGTGCCTGGCAGGGGAACCAAGAGACCCAGTACTTC.

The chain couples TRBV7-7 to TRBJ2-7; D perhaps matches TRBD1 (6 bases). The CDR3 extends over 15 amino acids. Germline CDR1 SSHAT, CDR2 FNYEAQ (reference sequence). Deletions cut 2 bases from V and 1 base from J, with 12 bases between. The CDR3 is CASSLLGTNSYEQYF. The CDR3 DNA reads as TGTGCCAGCAGCTTACTGGGGACAAATTCCTACGAGCAGTACTTC.

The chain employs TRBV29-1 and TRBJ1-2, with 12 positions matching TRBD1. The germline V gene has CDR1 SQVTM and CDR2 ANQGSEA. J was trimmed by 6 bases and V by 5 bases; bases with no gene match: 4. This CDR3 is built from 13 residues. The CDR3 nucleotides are TGCAGCGTTTCGGGACAGGGGGCGAATGGCTACACCTTC. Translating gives CSVSGQGANGYTF.

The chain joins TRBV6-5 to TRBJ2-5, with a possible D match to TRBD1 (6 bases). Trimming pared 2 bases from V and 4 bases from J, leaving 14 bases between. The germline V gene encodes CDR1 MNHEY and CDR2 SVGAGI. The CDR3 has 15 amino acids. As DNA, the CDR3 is TGTGCCAGCAGTTACCGACACAGGGCTAGAGAGACCCAGTACTTC. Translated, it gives CASSYRHRARETQYF.

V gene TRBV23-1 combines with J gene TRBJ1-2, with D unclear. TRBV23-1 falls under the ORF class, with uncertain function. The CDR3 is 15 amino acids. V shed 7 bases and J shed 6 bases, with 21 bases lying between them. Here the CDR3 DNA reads TGCGCCAGCACCCCGAGATGCATATTTGAGGATGGCTACACCTTC. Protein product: CASTPRCIFEDGYTF.

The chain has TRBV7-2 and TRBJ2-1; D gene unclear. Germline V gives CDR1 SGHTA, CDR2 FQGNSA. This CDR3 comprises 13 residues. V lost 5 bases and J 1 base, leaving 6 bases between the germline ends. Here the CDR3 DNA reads TGTGCCAGCAGCCGCTATTCCTACAATGAGCAGTTCTTC. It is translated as CASSRYSYNEQFF.

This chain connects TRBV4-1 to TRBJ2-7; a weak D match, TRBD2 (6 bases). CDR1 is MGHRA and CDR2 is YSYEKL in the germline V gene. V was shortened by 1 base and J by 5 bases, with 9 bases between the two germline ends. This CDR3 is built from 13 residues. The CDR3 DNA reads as TGCGCCAGCAGCCAAGGCGGGGCAAACGAGCAGTACTTC. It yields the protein CASSQGGANEQYF.

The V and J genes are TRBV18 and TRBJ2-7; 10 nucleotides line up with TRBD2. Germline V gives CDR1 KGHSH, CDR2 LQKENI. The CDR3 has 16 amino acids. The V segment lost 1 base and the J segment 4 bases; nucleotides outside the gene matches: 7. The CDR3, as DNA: TGTGCCAGCTCACCACAGTCCTCTAGCGGGAGATACGAGCAGTACTTC. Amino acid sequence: CASSPQSSSGRYEQYF.

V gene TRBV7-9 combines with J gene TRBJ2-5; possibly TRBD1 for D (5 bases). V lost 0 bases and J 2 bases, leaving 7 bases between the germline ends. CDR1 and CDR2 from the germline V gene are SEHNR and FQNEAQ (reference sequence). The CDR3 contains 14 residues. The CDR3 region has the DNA TGTGCCAGCAGCTTAGCGGGGCTACAAGAGACCCAGTACTTC. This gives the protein CASSLAGLQETQYF.

Here the CDR3 DNA reads TGTGCCAGCAGACGGGTTTTCGGGAGCTCCTACAATGAGCAGTTCTTC. It translates to CASRRVFGSSYNEQFF. V and J are TRBV27 and TRBJ2-1; a weak D match, TRBD2 (6 bases). The CDR3 is 16 amino acids. The germline CDR1 and CDR2 sequences are MNHEY and SMNVEV (reference sequence). The ends were cut back, 6 bases at V and 0 bases at J, with 15 bases in the middle.

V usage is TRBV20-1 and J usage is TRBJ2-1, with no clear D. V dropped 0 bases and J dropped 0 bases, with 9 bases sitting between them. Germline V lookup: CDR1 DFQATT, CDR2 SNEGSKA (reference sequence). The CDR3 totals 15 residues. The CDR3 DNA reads TGCAGTGCTAGAGACGACGGAAGCTCCTACAATGAGCAGTTCTTC. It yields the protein CSARDDGSSYNEQFF.